The clone carrying this T cell receptor beta chain turned up a few times. Its antigen is unidentified. The data originate from a study of early stage breast cancer tumors. At the level of the study: About 80% of the 16 invasive tumors were ER+, PR+ and HER2-. Study findings and constraints: Tumor and normal breast were distinguished via blood comparison in about 90% of the 16 patients. Compared with adjacent normal breast tissue, tumors showed approximately 2.5-fold greater T cell density and higher clonality.

Blood replicates held 0.5 ug DNA, tumor or normal breast about 1.5 ug, two each. Sequenced by immunoSEQ multiplex PCR; TCRdb stores in-frame clones only, minus some. The data show roughly 21,000 clones, 70% to 80% seen once. V gave up 1 base and J gave up 3 bases; unmatched junction bases: 4. Germline V gives CDR1 SGHNT, CDR2 YYREEE (reference sequence). This CDR3 comprises 14 residues. This receptor was taken from a person aged 60 to 70 with breast cancer. This chain connects TRBV5-4 to TRBJ2-7; 7 bases line up with TRBD1. The sequenced sample was blood. CDR3 in amino acids: CASSLNRGFYEQYF. The CDR3 DNA follows: TGTGCCAGCAGCTTGAACAGGGGCTTCTACGAGCAGTACTTC.